This T cell receptor (beta chain) was sequenced for a study of blood T cell repertoires in COVID-19. CDR3 length equals 13 residues. The V and J ends lost 6 bases and 8 bases respectively, with 16 bases between them. Germline V CDR1 and CDR2: MDHEN, SYDVKM. Sequencing was performed with immunoSEQ multiplex PCR; in TCRdb, only in-frame clones are kept and a portion is missing. This sample has around 260,000 clones; approximately 85% occur once, and the top ten carry 3.5% to 4.5%. Sequencing used PBMCs or T cells enriched from blood (not recorded which). This sequence joins TRBV28 and TRBJ1-2, with D hard to call. This TCR was recovered from a woman aged 25 to 39 who had recovered from COVID-19. In nucleotides, the CDR3 is TGTGCCAGCAGGACTAGCGGGCCCCTAGGCTACACCTTC. As protein: CASRTSGPLGYTF.